These 2 T cell receptor beta chains were sequenced from one sample in a study of cytomegalovirus exposure and HLA in healthy donors. Amplification used 60 Vbeta primers and 13 Jbeta primers. TCRdb keeps only in-frame clones here, not all; method: immunoSEQ multiplex PCR. The sample yields roughly 110,000 clones, about four fifths seen once. Sequenced input: PBMCs. The receptors stem from a woman between 45 and 65 years old in good health and CMV-seropositive.

The chain joins TRBV30 to TRBJ1-2; 8 bases are a match to TRBD1. The CDR3 totals 13 residues. Germline V CDR1 and CDR2: GTSNPN, SVGIG (reference sequence). Unmatched junction bases numbered 10, after V lost 8 bases and J lost 5 bases. CDR3 DNA: TGTGCCCAAGGACAGGGTAATGGGTATGGCTACACCTTC. Translating it yields CAQGQGNGYGYTF.

This rearrangement joins TRBV6-6 to TRBJ2-7; no firm D call. Germline V gives CDR1 MNHNY, CDR2 SVGAGI (reference sequence). The CDR3 extends over 15 amino acids. Trimming stripped 3 bases from V and 0 bases from J, with 12 bases between. CDR3 DNA: TGTGCCAGCAGTTATTCAGACACTCTCTCCTACGAGCAGTACTTC. It codes for CASSYSDTLSYEQYF.